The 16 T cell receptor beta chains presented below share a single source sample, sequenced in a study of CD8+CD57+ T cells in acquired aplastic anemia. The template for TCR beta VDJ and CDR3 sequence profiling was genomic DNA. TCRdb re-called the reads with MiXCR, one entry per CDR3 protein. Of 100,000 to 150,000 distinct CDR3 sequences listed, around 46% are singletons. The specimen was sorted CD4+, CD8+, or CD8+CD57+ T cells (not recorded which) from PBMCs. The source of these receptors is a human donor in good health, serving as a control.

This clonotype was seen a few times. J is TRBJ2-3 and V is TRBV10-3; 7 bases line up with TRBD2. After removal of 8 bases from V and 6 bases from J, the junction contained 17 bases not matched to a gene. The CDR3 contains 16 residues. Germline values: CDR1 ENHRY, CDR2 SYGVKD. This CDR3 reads CAIDGAGELGTDTQYF. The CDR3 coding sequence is TGTGCCATCGACGGGGCGGGGGAGCTGGGGACGGATACGCAGTATTTT.

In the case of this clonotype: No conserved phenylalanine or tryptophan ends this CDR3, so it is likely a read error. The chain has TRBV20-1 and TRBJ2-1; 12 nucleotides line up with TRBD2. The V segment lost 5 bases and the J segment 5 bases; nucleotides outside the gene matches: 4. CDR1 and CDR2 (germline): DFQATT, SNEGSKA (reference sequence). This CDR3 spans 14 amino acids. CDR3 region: CSAVASGGDNEQFL. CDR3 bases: TGCAGTGCTGTCGCTAGCGGGGGGGACAATGAGCAGTTCCTC.

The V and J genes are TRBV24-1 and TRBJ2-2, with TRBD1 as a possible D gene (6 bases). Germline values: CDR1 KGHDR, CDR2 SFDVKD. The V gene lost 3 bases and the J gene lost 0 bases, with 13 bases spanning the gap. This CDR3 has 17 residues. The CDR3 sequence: CATSDLTGDANTGELFF. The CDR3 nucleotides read TGTGCCACCAGTGATCTGACAGGAGACGCGAACACCGGGGAGCTGTTTTTT.

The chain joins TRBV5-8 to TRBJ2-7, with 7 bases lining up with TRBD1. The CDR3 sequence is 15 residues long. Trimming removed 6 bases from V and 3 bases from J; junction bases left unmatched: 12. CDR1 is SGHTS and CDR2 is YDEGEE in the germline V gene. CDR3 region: CASTSPGTAFYEQYF. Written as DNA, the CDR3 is TGTGCCAGCACCTCGCCCGGGACAGCCTTCTACGAGCAGTACTTC.

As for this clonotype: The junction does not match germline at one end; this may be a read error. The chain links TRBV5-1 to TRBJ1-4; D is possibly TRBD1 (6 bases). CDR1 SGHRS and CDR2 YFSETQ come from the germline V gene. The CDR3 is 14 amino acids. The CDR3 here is CASSPQGHGEKLFF. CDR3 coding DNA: TGCGCTAGCAGTCCTCAGGGGCACGGAGAAAAACTGTTTTTT.

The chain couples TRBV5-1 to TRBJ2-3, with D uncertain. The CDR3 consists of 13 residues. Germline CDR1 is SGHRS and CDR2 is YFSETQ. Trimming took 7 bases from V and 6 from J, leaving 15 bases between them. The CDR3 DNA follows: TGCGCCAGCGGCTCGAGCGTAGGCGATACGCAGTATTTT. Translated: CASGSSVGDTQYF.

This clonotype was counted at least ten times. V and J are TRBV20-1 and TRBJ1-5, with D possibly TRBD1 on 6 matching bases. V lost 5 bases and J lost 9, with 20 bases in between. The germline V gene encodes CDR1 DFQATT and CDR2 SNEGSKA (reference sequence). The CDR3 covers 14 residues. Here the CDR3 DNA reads TGCAGTGCTGACGACCCAGGGGTACTTGGGCCCCAGCATTTT. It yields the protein CSADDPGVLGPQHF.

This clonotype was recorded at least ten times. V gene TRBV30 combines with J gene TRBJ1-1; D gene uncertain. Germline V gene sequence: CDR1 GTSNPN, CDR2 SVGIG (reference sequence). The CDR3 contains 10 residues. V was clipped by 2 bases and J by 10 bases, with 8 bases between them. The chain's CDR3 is CAWSRARAFF. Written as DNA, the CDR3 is TGTGCCTGGAGTAGGGCACGAGCTTTCTTT.

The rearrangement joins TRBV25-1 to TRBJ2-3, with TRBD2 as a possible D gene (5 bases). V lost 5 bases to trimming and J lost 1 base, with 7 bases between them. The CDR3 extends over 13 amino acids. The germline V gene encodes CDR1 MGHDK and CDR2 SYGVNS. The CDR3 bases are TGTGCCAGCAGTCCCGGGGGCACAGATACGCAGTATTTT. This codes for CASSPGGTDTQYF.

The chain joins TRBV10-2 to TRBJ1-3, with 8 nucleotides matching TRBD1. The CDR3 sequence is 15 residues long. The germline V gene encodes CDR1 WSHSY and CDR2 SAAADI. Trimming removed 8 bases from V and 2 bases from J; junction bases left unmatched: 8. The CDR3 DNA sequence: TGCGCCAGCTCTCGACAGGGGCACACTGGAAACACCATATATTTT. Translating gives CASSRQGHTGNTIYF.

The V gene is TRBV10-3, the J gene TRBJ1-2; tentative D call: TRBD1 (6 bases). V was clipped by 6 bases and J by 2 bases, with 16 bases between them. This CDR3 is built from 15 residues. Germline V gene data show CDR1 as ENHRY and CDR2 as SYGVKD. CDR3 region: CAIRPAQGENYGYTF. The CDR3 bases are TGTGCCATCAGACCAGCACAGGGAGAGAACTATGGCTACACCTTC.

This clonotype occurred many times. This CDR3 reads CASSPDSNYGYTF. Written as DNA, the CDR3 is TGTGCCAGCTCGCCGGACTCTAACTATGGCTACACCTTC. The chain recombines TRBV18 with TRBJ1-2; D gene unclear. The V end lost 6 bases, the J end lost 0 bases, and 8 bases lay between the germline ends. Germline values: CDR1 KGHSH, CDR2 LQKENI. The CDR3 runs 13 residues.

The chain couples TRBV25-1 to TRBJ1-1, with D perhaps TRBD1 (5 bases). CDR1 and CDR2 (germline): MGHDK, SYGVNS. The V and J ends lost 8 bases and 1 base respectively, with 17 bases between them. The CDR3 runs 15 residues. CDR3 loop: CASGPTRGRNTEAFF. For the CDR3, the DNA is TGTGCCAGCGGCCCGACACGGGGCCGGAACACTGAAGCTTTCTTT.

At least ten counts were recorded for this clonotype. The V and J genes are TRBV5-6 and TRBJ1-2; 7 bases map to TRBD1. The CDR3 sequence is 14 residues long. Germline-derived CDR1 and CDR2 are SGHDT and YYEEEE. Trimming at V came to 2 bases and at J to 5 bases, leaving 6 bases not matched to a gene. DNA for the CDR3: TGTGCCAGCAGCTTCCGGACACAGGGGTATGGCTACACCTTC. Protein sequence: CASSFRTQGYGYTF. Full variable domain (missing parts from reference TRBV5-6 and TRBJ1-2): DAGVTQSPTHLIKTRGQQVTLRCSPKSGHDTVSWYQQALGQGPQFIFQYYEEEERQRGNFPDRFSGHQFPNYSSELNVNALLLGDSALYLCASSFRTQGYGYTFGSGTRLTVV.

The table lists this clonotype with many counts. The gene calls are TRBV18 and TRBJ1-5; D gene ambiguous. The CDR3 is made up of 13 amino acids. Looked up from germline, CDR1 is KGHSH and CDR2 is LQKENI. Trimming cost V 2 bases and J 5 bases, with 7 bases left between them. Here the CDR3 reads CASSPGSDQPQHF. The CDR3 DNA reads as TGTGCCAGCTCACCAGGGTCCGATCAGCCCCAGCATTTT.

This CDR3 reads CASSLTRDREGVVSYNEQFF. In DNA, the CDR3 is TGTGCCAGCAGCTTGACCCGGGACAGGGAAGGTGTCGTGTCCTACAATGAGCAGTTCTTC. The genes are TRBV5-4 and TRBJ2-1, with TRBD1 matching 9 bases. Looked up from germline, CDR1 is SGHNT and CDR2 is YYREEE (reference sequence). The CDR3 has 20 residues. V lost 1 base to trimming and J lost 1 base; unmatched junction nucleotides: 15.